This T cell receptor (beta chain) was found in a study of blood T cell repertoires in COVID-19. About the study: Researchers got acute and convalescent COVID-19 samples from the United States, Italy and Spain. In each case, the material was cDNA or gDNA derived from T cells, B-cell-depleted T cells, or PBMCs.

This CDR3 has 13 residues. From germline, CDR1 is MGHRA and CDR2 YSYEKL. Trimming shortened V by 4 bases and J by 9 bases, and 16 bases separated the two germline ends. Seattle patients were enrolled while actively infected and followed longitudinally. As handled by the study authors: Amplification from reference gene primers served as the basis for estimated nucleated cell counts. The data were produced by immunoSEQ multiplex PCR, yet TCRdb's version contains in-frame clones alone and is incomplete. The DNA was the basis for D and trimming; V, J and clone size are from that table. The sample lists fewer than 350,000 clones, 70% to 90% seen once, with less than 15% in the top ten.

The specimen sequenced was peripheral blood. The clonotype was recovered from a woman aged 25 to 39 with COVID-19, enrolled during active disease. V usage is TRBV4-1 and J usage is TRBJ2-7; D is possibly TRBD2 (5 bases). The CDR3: CASSPPGGFGQYF. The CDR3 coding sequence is TGCGCCAGCAGCCCCCCCGGAGGATTCGGGCAGTACTTC.